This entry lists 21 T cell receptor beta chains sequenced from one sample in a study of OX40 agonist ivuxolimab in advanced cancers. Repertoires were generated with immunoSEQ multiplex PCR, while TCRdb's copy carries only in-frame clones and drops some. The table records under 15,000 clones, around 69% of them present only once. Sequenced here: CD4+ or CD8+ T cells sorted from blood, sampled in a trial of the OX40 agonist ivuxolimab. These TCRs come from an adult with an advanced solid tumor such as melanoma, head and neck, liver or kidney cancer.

In nucleotides, the CDR3 is TGTGCCAGCTCACCAACCGGGCCCCGGGGCGAGCAGTACTTC. It is translated as CASSPTGPRGEQYF. The rearrangement links TRBV18 to TRBJ2-7, with D possibly being TRBD2 (5 bases). CDR1 and CDR2 (germline): KGHSH, LQKENI. The V and J ends lost 2 bases and 6 bases respectively, with 14 bases between them. This CDR3 comprises 14 residues.

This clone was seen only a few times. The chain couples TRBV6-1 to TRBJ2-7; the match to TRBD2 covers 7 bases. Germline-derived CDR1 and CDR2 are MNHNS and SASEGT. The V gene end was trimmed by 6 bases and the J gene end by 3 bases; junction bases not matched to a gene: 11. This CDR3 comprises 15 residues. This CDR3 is CASSTTSDTFYEQYF. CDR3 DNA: TGTGCCAGCAGCACAACTAGCGACACGTTCTACGAGCAGTACTTC.

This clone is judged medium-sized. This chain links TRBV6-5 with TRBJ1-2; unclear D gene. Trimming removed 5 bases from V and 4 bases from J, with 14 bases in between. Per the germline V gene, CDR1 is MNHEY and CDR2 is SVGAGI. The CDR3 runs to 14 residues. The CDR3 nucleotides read TGTGCCAGCAGTCCCCAAGGAGGGAGCTATGGCTACACCTTC. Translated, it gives CASSPQGGSYGYTF.

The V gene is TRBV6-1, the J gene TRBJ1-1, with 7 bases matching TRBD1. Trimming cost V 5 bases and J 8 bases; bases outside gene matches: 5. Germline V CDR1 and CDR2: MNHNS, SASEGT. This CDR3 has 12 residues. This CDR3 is CASSRGDREAFF. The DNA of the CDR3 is TGTGCCAGCAGTCGAGGGGACAGAGAAGCTTTCTTT.

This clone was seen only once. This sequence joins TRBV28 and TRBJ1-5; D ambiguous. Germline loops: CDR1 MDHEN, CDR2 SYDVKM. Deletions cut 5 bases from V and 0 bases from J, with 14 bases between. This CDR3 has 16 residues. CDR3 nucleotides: TGTGCCAGCAGTCCCTACGGGCCGTATAGCAATCAGCCCCAGCATTTT. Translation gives CASSPYGPYSNQPQHF.

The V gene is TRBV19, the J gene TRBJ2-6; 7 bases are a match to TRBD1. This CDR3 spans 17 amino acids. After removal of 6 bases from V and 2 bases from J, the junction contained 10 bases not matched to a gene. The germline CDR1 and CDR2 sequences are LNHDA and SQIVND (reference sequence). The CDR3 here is CASRPGQTITGANVLTF. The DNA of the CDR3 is TGTGCCAGTAGACCGGGACAGACAATTACTGGGGCCAACGTCCTGACTTTC.

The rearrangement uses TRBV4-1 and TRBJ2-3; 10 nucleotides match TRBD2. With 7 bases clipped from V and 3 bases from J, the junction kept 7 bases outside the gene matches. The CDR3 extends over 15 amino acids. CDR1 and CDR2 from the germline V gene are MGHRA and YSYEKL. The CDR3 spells CASNRASGSTDTQYF. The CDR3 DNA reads TGCGCCAGCAATAGGGCTAGCGGGAGTACAGATACGCAGTATTTT.

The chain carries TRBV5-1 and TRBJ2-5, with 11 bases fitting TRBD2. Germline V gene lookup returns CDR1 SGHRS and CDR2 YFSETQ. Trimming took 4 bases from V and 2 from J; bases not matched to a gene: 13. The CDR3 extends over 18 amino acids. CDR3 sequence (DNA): TGCGCCAGCAGCGCCACATTGACTAGCGGGGCACTTCAAGAGACCCAGTACTTC. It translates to CASSATLTSGALQETQYF. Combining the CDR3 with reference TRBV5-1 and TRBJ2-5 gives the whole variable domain KAGVTQTPRYLIKTRGQQVTLSCSPISGHRSVSWYQQTPGQGLQFLFEYFSETQRNKGNFPGRFSGRQFSNSRSEMNVSTLELGDSALYLCASSATLTSGALQETQYFGPGTRLLVL.

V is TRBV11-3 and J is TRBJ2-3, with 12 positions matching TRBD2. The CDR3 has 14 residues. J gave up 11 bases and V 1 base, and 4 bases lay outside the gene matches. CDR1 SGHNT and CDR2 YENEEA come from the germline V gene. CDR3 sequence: CASSLVPSGREQYF. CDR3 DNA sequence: TGTGCCAGCAGCTTAGTTCCTAGCGGGAGGGAGCAGTATTTT.

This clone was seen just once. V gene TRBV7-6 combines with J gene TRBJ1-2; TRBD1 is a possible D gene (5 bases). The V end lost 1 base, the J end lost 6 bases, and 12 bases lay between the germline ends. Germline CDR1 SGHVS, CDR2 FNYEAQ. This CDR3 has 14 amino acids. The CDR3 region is CASSLEPGVDGYTF. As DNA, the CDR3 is TGTGCCAGCAGCTTAGAACCGGGGGTGGATGGCTACACCTTC.

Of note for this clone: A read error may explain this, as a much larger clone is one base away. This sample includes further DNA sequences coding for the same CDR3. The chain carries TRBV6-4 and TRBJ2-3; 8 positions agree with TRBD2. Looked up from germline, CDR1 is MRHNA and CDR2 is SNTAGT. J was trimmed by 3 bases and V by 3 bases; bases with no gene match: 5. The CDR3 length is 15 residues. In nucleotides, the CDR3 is TGTGCCAGCAGTGAGGGGAGCGGGAGTACAGATACGCAGTATTTT. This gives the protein CASSEGSGSTDTQYF.

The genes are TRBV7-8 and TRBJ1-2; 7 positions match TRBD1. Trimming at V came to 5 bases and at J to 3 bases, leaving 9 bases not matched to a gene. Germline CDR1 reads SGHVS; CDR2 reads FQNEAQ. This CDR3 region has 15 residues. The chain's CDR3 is CASSKGQGVYYGYTF. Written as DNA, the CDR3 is TGTGCCAGCAGCAAGGGGCAGGGGGTTTACTATGGCTACACCTTC.

CDR3 coding DNA: TGTGCCAGCAGCTTATTGGTAAGGACAGAGAGCTACGAGCAGTACTTC. It specifies CASSLLVRTESYEQYF. The V and J genes are TRBV7-3 and TRBJ2-7; D might be TRBD1 (6 bases). Per germline, CDR1 SGHTA and CDR2 FQGTGA. V was cut by 2 bases and J by 3 bases, with 17 bases left in between. The CDR3 is 16 residues long.

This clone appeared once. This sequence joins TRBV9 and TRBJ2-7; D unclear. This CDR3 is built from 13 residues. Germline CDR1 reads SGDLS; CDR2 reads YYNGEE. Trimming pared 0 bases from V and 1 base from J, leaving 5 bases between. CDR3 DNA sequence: TGTGCCAGCAGCGTAGCAGGATCCTACGAGCAGTACTTC. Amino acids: CASSVAGSYEQYF.

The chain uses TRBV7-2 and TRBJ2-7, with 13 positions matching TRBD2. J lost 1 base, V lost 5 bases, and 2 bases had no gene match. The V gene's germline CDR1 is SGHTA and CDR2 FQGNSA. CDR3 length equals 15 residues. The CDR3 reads CASSEGLAGSYEQYF. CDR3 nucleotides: TGTGCCAGCAGCGAGGGACTAGCGGGATCCTACGAGCAGTACTTC.

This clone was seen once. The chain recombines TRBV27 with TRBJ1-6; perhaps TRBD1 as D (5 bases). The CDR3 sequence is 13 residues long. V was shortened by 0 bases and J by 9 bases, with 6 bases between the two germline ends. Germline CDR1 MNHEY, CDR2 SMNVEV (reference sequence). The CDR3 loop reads CASSLSGASPLHF. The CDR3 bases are TGTGCCAGCAGTTTATCAGGGGCTTCACCCCTCCACTTT.

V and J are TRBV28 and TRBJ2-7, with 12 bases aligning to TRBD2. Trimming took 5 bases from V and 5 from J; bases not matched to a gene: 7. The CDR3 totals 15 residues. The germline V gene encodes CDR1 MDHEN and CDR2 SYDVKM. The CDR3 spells CASSRLLAGGDEQYF. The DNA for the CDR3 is TGTGCCAGCAGTCGCCTTCTAGCGGGAGGGGACGAGCAGTACTTC.

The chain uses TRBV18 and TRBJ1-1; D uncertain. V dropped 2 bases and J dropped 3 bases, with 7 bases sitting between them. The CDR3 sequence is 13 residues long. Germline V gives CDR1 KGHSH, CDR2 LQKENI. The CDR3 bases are TGTGCCAGCTCACCATTTCAGTACACTGAAGCTTTCTTT. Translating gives CASSPFQYTEAFF.

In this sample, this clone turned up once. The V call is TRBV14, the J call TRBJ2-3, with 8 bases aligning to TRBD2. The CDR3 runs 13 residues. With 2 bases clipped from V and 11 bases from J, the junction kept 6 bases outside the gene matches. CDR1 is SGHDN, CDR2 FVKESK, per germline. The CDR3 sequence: CASSQSPGGKQYF. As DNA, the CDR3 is TGTGCCAGCAGCCAAAGTCCGGGGGGGAAGCAGTATTTT.

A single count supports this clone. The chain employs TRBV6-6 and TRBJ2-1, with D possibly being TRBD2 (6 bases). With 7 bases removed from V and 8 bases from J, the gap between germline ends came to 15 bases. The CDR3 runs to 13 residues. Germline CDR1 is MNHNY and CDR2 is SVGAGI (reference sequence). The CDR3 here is CASTVGRLDEQFF. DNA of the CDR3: TGTGCCAGCACAGTGGGGAGGTTGGATGAGCAGTTCTTC.

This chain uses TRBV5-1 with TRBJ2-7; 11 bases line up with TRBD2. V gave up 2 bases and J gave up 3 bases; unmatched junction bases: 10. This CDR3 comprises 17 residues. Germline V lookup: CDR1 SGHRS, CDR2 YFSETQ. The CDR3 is CASSFNRLAGGYYEQYF. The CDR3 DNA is TGCGCCAGCAGCTTCAACCGTCTAGCGGGAGGATACTACGAGCAGTACTTC.